The rows below give T cell receptor beta chains drawn from one sample of a study of shared clonotypes between healthy human individuals. Measured with immunoSEQ multiplex PCR; TCRdb has only the in-frame clones, and not every one. The data show approximately 2,000,000 clones, with less than 95% seen just once and 0.3% to 0.4% held by the top ten. The sample taken for sequencing was naive CD4+ T cells from PBMCs. These TCRs come from a man between 18 and 29 years old in good health. Some clones in this sample may be carry-over from other donors' samples. The CDR3 runs from the conserved cysteine through the conserved F or W. Fields, in order: D gene, J gene, V gene, clone size, CDR3 protein, CDR3 DNA. The D gene is left open where the match is weak. The size of a clone is reported for some rows only, either as once, few or many, or as a class for expanded clones.

d_call: -
j_call: TRBJ2-3
v_call: TRBV7-9
clone_size: -
cdr3_aa: CASSLAGTQYF
cdr3_nt: TGTGCCAGCAGCTTAGCGGGTACGCAGTATTTT

d_call: -
j_call: TRBJ2-7
v_call: TRBV7-2
clone_size: -
cdr3_aa: CASSKEVGEQYF
cdr3_nt: TGTGCCAGCAGCAAGGAGGTTGGGGAGCAGTACTTC

d_call: -
j_call: TRBJ2-5
v_call: TRBV28
clone_size: -
cdr3_aa: CASSSVQETQYF
cdr3_nt: TGTGCCAGCTCGAGCGTACAAGAGACCCAGTACTTC

d_call: -
j_call: TRBJ2-2
v_call: TRBV14
clone_size: -
cdr3_aa: CATKFSTGELFF
cdr3_nt: TGTGCCACCAAGTTTAGCACCGGGGAGCTGTTTTTT

d_call: -
j_call: TRBJ1-5
v_call: TRBV4-1
clone_size: once
cdr3_aa: CASSYSGTNNQPQHF
cdr3_nt: TGCGCCAGCAGCTACTCCGGGACCAACAATCAGCCCCAGCATTTT

d_call: -
j_call: TRBJ2-2
v_call: TRBV7-2
clone_size: -
cdr3_aa: CASSLAGGPNTGELFF
cdr3_nt: TGTGCCAGCAGCTTAGCGGGGGGGCCTAACACCGGGGAGCTGTTTTTT

d_call: TRBD1
j_call: TRBJ1-5
v_call: TRBV7-3
clone_size: -
cdr3_aa: CASSSTGGVGQPQHF
cdr3_nt: TGTGCCAGCAGCTCAACAGGGGGCGTTGGCCAGCCCCAGCATTTT

d_call: -
j_call: TRBJ2-7
v_call: TRBV5-1
clone_size: once
cdr3_aa: CASSLERRSSSYEQYF
cdr3_nt: TGCGCCAGCAGCTTGGAGCGCCGGTCGAGCTCCTACGAGCAGTACTTC

d_call: TRBD2
j_call: TRBJ2-7
v_call: TRBV18
clone_size: once
cdr3_aa: CASSQRGQSYEQYF
cdr3_nt: TGTGCCAGCTCCCAGCGGGGGCAGAGCTACGAGCAGTACTTC

d_call: TRBD2
j_call: TRBJ2-7
v_call: TRBV5-1
clone_size: once
cdr3_aa: CASSFGLAGTFYEQYF
cdr3_nt: TGCGCCAGCAGCTTCGGACTAGCGGGGACCTTCTACGAGCAGTACTTC

d_call: TRBD1
j_call: TRBJ1-5
v_call: TRBV18
clone_size: -
cdr3_aa: CASSPDRPQPQHF
cdr3_nt: TGTGCCAGCTCACCGGACAGGCCACAGCCCCAGCATTTT

d_call: TRBD2
j_call: TRBJ2-3
v_call: TRBV7-9
clone_size: -
cdr3_aa: CASSLVGSGRARLSDTQYF
cdr3_nt: TGTGCCAGCAGCTTGGTGGGTAGCGGGAGGGCCAGGTTATCAGATACGCAGTATTTT

d_call: -
j_call: TRBJ1-2
v_call: TRBV15
clone_size: -
cdr3_aa: CATSARIDTRYGYTF
cdr3_nt: TGTGCCACCAGCGCGCGAATCGACACCCGCTATGGCTACACCTTC

d_call: TRBD1
j_call: TRBJ2-7
v_call: TRBV29-1
clone_size: -
cdr3_aa: CSVGGTGNEQYF
cdr3_nt: TGCAGCGTTGGCGGGACAGGGAACGAGCAGTACTTC

d_call: -
j_call: TRBJ2-7
v_call: TRBV18
clone_size: -
cdr3_aa: CASSPGSRAPYEQYF
cdr3_nt: TGTGCCAGCTCACCAGGGAGTCGGGCTCCCTACGAGCAGTACTTC

d_call: TRBD2
j_call: TRBJ2-1
v_call: TRBV9
clone_size: -
cdr3_aa: CASSTTSGSGNEQFF
cdr3_nt: TGTGCCAGCAGCACCACTAGCGGGAGTGGAAATGAGCAGTTCTTC

d_call: -
j_call: TRBJ1-3
v_call: TRBV7-9
clone_size: few
cdr3_aa: CASSQDRSGNTIYF
cdr3_nt: TGTGCCAGCAGCCAAGACAGGTCTGGAAACACCATATATTTT

d_call: TRBD1
j_call: TRBJ1-5
v_call: TRBV19
clone_size: -
cdr3_aa: CASSSTGDQPQHF
cdr3_nt: TGTGCCAGTAGTTCCACAGGGGATCAGCCCCAGCATTTT